This T cell receptor (beta chain) was sequenced during a study of early T cells in non-severe SARS-CoV-2 infection (dated by TCRdb to the early 2020s). With respect to the entire study: Because TCR sequencing was done on bulk RNA from unsorted whole blood, the alpha and beta chains could not be paired. What the study reported, not specific to this receptor: VDJdb matching was skewed toward anti-spike CD8 responses and likely underestimated virus-specific expansions, missing private and CD4 specificities.

This was a case-control study nested in a cohort of healthcare workers in London, UK, who had nasopharyngeal swab PCR tests and blood samples taken every week. Healthcare workers were enrolled in the week of the UK lockdown, from 23 to 31 March 2020, and were followed every week for up to roughly 16 weeks. The CDR3 sequence holds 14 residues, the cysteine and phenylalanine included. Only the CDR3 part of the read is kept: 42 bases, read in frame from the first base. Clipping removes 3 bases from V and 6 bases from J, with 3 as the unmatched junction base count. The germline V gene encodes CDR1 SGDLS and CDR2 YYNGEE. Library method: 5' RACE. TCRdb shows the sequencer as NextSeq 500. Unique molecular identifiers were attached to individual cDNA molecules in the TCR library protocol so that sequencing error and PCR bias could be corrected. Sequencing covered both TCR alpha and beta chains, and within each sample the abundances of alpha and beta sequences were tightly co-correlated. As for the authors' bioinformatics: V gene, J gene and CDR3 annotation of TCR sequences was performed with Decombinator V4. Expanded TCRs were defined as changing significantly between any two time points under a Poisson model with p below 0.0001. Abundances of TCRs were expressed as counts per million after normalisation to the total number of TCRs sequenced in each sample. MAIT TCRs were defined by TRAV1-2 paired with TRAJ12, TRAJ20 or TRAJ33, and iNKT TCRs by TRAV10 paired with TRAJ18. VDJdb, accessed 1 November 2021, was searched for CMV, EBV and SARS-CoV-2 annotated TCRs, excluding TCRs annotated for multiple antigens. The raw public data were reprocessed by TCRdb itself: fastp quality trimming at Q25, MiXCR clonotype calling, in-frame beta chains only. Every entry covers one CDR3 protein and lists the most common genes and DNA from its rows. It is TCRdb's table, rather than the study itself, that gives the V and J calls and clone size. The sample table shows 74,000 or so distinct CDR3 sequences, and about 9.9% are seen once. Jointly, the top ten make up around 4% of the sample.

Concerning this clonotype itself: This clone's antigen is unknown. Per-nucleotide qualities are absent, and no much larger clonotype sits a single base away.

Recombination linked TRBV9 to TRBJ1-6; a stretch of 7 junction bases matches TRBD1. Sequenced sample: whole blood. The receptor was derived from an adult who was a healthcare worker with PCR-confirmed SARS-CoV-2 infection or an uninfected control (not recorded which). The bases read TGTGCCAGCAGCGGTGGGACAGTTAATTCACCCCTCCACTTT. Its translation is CASSGGTVNSPLHF.